A selection of T cell receptor beta chains follows, all from one sample in a study of T-cell memory formation after mild COVID-19. TCRdb re-derived calls from the 5' RACE reads in MiXCR, one entry per CDR3 protein. The data show about 340,000 distinct CDR3 sequences, about 20% seen once. Source material: PBMCs or a T cell subset sorted from them (not recorded which). These receptors were taken from a man aged 18 to 29 who had mild COVID-19 (a few samples of this study predate the infection). Cell type and time point are not known. The CDR3 runs from the conserved cysteine through the conserved F or W. D genes are given only for firm matches. Clone sizes are given selectively: once, few, many, or a class where the clone is expanded.

V	size	J	D	DNA	CDR3
TRBV20-1	few	TRBJ1-1	NA	TGCAGTGCTAGAGCCCATTTAGGGCTGAACACTGAAGCTTTCTTT	CSARAHLGLNTEAFF
TRBV7-6	NA	TRBJ2-3	NA	TGTGCCAGCAGCAACGGGGTTAGTGGGACCACAGATACGCAGTATTTT	CASSNGVSGTTDTQYF
TRBV7-9	NA	TRBJ2-5	TRBD1	TGTGCCAGCAGTCGCGGACAGGGTATTGGGGAGACCCAGTACTTC	CASSRGQGIGETQYF
TRBV9	NA	TRBJ2-5	NA	TGTGCCAGCAGCGGTCACGGGGGCTGGGGAGAGACCCAGTACTTC	CASSGHGGWGETQYF
TRBV4-3	few	TRBJ2-1	TRBD2	TGCGCCAGCAGCCAAGAGGGGGGGTGGAATGAGCAGTTCTTC	CASSQEGGWNEQFF
TRBV6-2/TRBV6-3	NA	TRBJ1-1	NA	TGTGCCAGCAGTCGTTATATGAACACTGAAGCTTTCTTT	CASSRYMNTEAFF
TRBV7-2	NA	TRBJ2-3	NA	TGTGCCAGCAGCTCGGGGGCGGGGCGCGTCGATACGCAGTATTTT	CASSSGAGRVDTQYF
TRBV6-5	few	TRBJ2-3	TRBD1	TGTGCCAGCAGTTACTTGGGGACAGGGGGCACAGATACGCAGTATTTT	CASSYLGTGGTDTQYF
TRBV20-1	NA	TRBJ1-1	NA	TGCAGTGCTAGAGATAGGGGCAGGGGTCTCACTGAAGCTTTCTTT	CSARDRGRGLTEAFF
TRBV29-1	few	TRBJ2-6	NA	TGCAGCTTCTTGTCTGGGGCCAACGTCCTGACTTTC	CSFLSGANVLTF
TRBV6-5	many	TRBJ1-1	NA	TGTGCCAGCAGGAAAAGAACTGAAGCTTTCTTT	CASRKRTEAFF
TRBV7-9	many	TRBJ2-1	NA	TGTGCCAGCAGCTTAGAGGCAGCCGGTAGCTCCTACAATGAGCAGTTCTTC	CASSLEAAGSSYNEQFF
TRBV10-3	few	TRBJ2-7	TRBD2	TGTGCCATCAGTGTCCTTAGCGGGGGGGGTGGCGAGCAGTACTTC	CAISVLSGGGGEQYF
TRBV10-3	few	TRBJ1-5	TRBD1	TGTGCCATCAGCGCCGGACAGGGGAATCAGCCCCAGCATTTT	CAISAGQGNQPQHF
TRBV4-3	many	TRBJ2-2	NA	TGCGCCAGCAGCCAAGTAGGGGGGGGGCCCGGGGAGCTGTTTTTT	CASSQVGGGPGELFF
TRBV6-2/TRBV6-3	NA	TRBJ2-1	NA	TGTGCCAGCAGTTTCGGGACCTACGGAGATGAGCAGTTCTTC	CASSFGTYGDEQFF
TRBV19	NA	TRBJ1-2	NA	TGTGCCAGTAGTACAGGGACCTACTATGGCTACACCTTC	CASSTGTYYGYTF
TRBV20-1	NA	TRBJ2-3	NA	TGCAGTGCGCTAATAAAGGATACGCAGTATTTT	CSALIKDTQYF
TRBV2	NA	TRBJ2-3	NA	TGTGCCAGCAGTGGACCCAGGGGTGCAAGCACAGATACGCAGTATTTT	CASSGPRGASTDTQYF
TRBV20-1	NA	TRBJ2-7	NA	TGCAGTGCTCCAGGGCGAGGTGACGAGCAGTACTTC	CSAPGRGDEQYF
TRBV11-2	NA	TRBJ1-3	TRBD1	TGTGCCAGCAGGAAAACCAGGGGGCCCTCTGGAAACACCATATATTTT	CASRKTRGPSGNTIYF
TRBV28	NA	TRBJ2-1	TRBD2	TGTGCCAGCAGCCCAAATCCGGGACTAGCGGGGGGGCCTAGAAGTGAGCAGTTCTTC	CASSPNPGLAGGPRSEQFF
TRBV12-3/TRBV12-4	few	TRBJ1-1	NA	TGTGCCAGCAGTAGCATCGGACCTATGAACACTGAAGCTTTCTTT	CASSSIGPMNTEAFF
TRBV28	few	TRBJ1-6	TRBD1	TGTGCCACGGGACAGAGCTCCTATAATTCACCCCTCCACTTT	CATGQSSYNSPLHF
TRBV5-1	NA	TRBJ1-1	NA	TGCGCCAGCAGCTGGAAGGGGAGCGACACTGAAGCTTTCTTT	CASSWKGSDTEAFF
TRBV4-1	NA	TRBJ1-5	NA	TGCGCCAGCAGCCAGGGAACCCGGCGGGGGATCCAGCCCCAGCATTTT	CASSQGTRRGIQPQHF
TRBV7-2	few	TRBJ2-4	TRBD1	TGTGCCAGCAGCCTAACTTCCGGGACAGGGACCGCCAAAAACATTCAGTACTTC	CASSLTSGTGTAKNIQYF
TRBV10-3	NA	TRBJ2-3	TRBD2	TGTGCCATCAGTGCGGAAAGCGGGGGATCGACAGATACGCAGTATTTT	CAISAESGGSTDTQYF
TRBV20-1	once	TRBJ1-5	NA	TGCAGTGCCAGCACGGGGAAGTCCCAGCATTTT	CSASTGKSQHF
TRBV29-1	few	TRBJ2-3	TRBD1	TGCATTATTACAGGGGACACAGATACGCAGTATTTT	CIITGDTDTQYF
TRBV30	NA	TRBJ1-1	NA	TGTGCCTGGAGTAGAGATCGGGGTAGGGAAGCTTTCTTT	CAWSRDRGREAFF
TRBV14	NA	TRBJ2-3	NA	TGTGCCAGCAGCGCAGAACCACAGGTCTTTAGCACAGATACGCAGTATTTT	CASSAEPQVFSTDTQYF
TRBV4-1	few	TRBJ1-4	NA	TGCGCCAGCAGCATTCGGAGGGGTGAAAAACTGTTTTTT	CASSIRRGEKLFF
TRBV11-2	few	TRBJ2-7	TRBD1	TGTGCCAGCAGCACGCTAGGGACAGGGAACTACGAGCAGTACTTC	CASSTLGTGNYEQYF
TRBV20-1	NA	TRBJ2-2	TRBD2	TGCAGTGCTAGAGATGGGACTAGGAGGGCCGGGGAGCTGTTTTTT	CSARDGTRRAGELFF
TRBV11-2	few	TRBJ1-3	NA	TGTGCCAGCAGCTTAGTCAGACAAGGCGATGGAAACACCATATATTTT	CASSLVRQGDGNTIYF
TRBV11-3	few	TRBJ2-1	TRBD2	TGTGCCAGCAGCTTAGAGGGACTAGCGGGCTCCTACAATGAGCAGTTCTTC	CASSLEGLAGSYNEQFF
TRBV6-2/TRBV6-3	few	TRBJ1-4	NA	TGTGCCAGCAGTTACGGAAACGAAAAACTGTTTTTT	CASSYGNEKLFF
TRBV9	NA	TRBJ2-7	NA	TGTGCCAGCAGCAATTTAGGGTACGAGCAGTACTTC	CASSNLGYEQYF
TRBV7-2	few	TRBJ1-5	NA	TGTGCCAGCAGCTTATCGTGGGCGCCGAATCAGCCCCAGCATTTT	CASSLSWAPNQPQHF
TRBV28	NA	TRBJ2-4	NA	TGTGCCAGCAGCCATCTGAGTCTAGTAGACATTCAGTACTTC	CASSHLSLVDIQYF
TRBV7-2	NA	TRBJ2-5	TRBD2	TGTGCCAGCAGCTTATCTAGCGGGGGGAGAGAGACCCAGTACTTC	CASSLSSGGRETQYF
TRBV10-3	NA	TRBJ1-2	NA	TGTGCCATCAGTGGGAACTATGGCTACACCTTC	CAISGNYGYTF
TRBV7-7	few	TRBJ2-5	NA	TGTGCCAGCAGCTTAGGCCCGGGGCTCCCGGAGACCCAGTACTTC	CASSLGPGLPETQYF
TRBV5-4	few	TRBJ2-3	NA	TGTGCCAGCAGCCTGGTCGGGGGAAGGGGAGATACGCAGTATTTT	CASSLVGGRGDTQYF
TRBV6-2/TRBV6-3	NA	TRBJ2-3	NA	TGTGCCAGCACACCCGGGACACTTAGCACAGATACGCAGTATTTT	CASTPGTLSTDTQYF
TRBV7-2	NA	TRBJ2-5	TRBD1	TGTGCCAGCAGCTTAGAGGACAGGGCTCGAGAGACCCAGTACTTC	CASSLEDRARETQYF
TRBV5-1	many	TRBJ2-5	NA	TGCGCCAGCAGCTCGGGACTTCAGCAAGAGACCCAGTACTTC	CASSSGLQQETQYF
TRBV6-2/TRBV6-3	NA	TRBJ2-3	TRBD2	TGTGCCAGCAGTTATCGGGAGGGAGGAGATACGCAGTATTTT	CASSYREGGDTQYF
TRBV28	once	TRBJ1-5	TRBD1	TGTGCAGTAAAAGGCGGGACAGCCTTCGAGCCCCAGCATTTT	CAVKGGTAFEPQHF